The 28 T cell receptor beta chains listed next were all sequenced from one sample in a study of blood T cell repertoires in COVID-19. Assay used: immunoSEQ multiplex PCR; TCRdb lists only in-frame clones, some missing. Among about 280,000 clones, roughly 90% were seen once, and the ten largest hold around 12%. Sequencing was done on a sample of peripheral blood. The origin of the receptors is a woman in her seventies with COVID-19, enrolled during active disease.

The rearrangement joins TRBV10-3 to TRBJ1-4; D is unclear. The V end lost 10 bases, the J end lost 4 bases, and 13 bases lay between the germline ends. CDR1 ENHRY and CDR2 SYGVKD come from the germline V gene. This CDR3 comprises 13 residues. CDR3 residues: CATSKGVNEKLFF. DNA for the CDR3: TGTGCCACCTCCAAGGGAGTTAATGAAAAACTGTTTTTT.

The chain is built from TRBV14 and TRBJ2-7, with 9 bases identical to TRBD1. The CDR3 consists of 17 residues. V lost 0 bases and J lost 2; bases outside the gene matches: 8. Germline CDR1 SGHDN, CDR2 FVKESK. The CDR3 protein is CASSQERDREIPYEQYF. For the CDR3, the DNA is TGTGCCAGCAGCCAAGAAAGGGACAGGGAAATCCCCTACGAGCAGTACTTC.

The count of this clone is one. The V call is TRBV5-1, the J call TRBJ2-3; possibly TRBD1 for D (5 bases). Germline lookup yields CDR1 SGHRS and CDR2 YFSETQ. The V end lost 0 bases, the J end lost 2 bases, and 7 bases lay between the germline ends. This CDR3 has 14 residues. In DNA, the CDR3 is TGCGCCAGCAGCTTGGTGGGGCCCACAGATACGCAGTATTTT. Encoded protein: CASSLVGPTDTQYF.

This chain uses TRBV6-2 or TRBV6-3 with TRBJ1-6; D ambiguous. The germline V gene has CDR1 MNHEY and CDR2 SVGEGT. The V gene lost 4 bases and the J gene lost 2 bases, with 12 bases spanning the gap. The CDR3 extends over 16 amino acids. CDR3 DNA sequence: TGTGCCAGCAGTTTTCGACAATACGCCTATAATTCACCCCTCCACTTT. Encoded protein: CASSFRQYAYNSPLHF.

This chain joins TRBV7-2 and TRBJ1-6; TRBD1 might be the D (5 bases). This CDR3 is 12 amino acids long. Trimming removed 3 bases at V and 14 bases at J, with 11 bases between. CDR1 SGHTA and CDR2 FQGNSA come from the germline V gene. The CDR3 loop is CASSFGGGTLHF. The DNA of the CDR3 is TGTGCCAGCAGCTTCGGCGGGGGGACCCTCCACTTT.

The V call is TRBV24-1, the J call TRBJ2-2; 11 nucleotides line up with TRBD2. This CDR3 is built from 16 residues. Germline trimming cut 9 bases from V and 0 bases from J; bases unmatched to any gene: 5. Germline CDR1 and CDR2: KGHDR and SFDVKD. CDR3 sequence (DNA): TGTGCCACCGGGGATAGCGGGGGGGCGAACACCGGGGAGCTGTTTTTT. Protein: CATGDSGGANTGELFF.

The chain links TRBV7-9 to TRBJ1-4; the D is unclear. V was cut by 5 bases and J by 7 bases, with 14 bases left in between. Germline CDR1 SEHNR, CDR2 FQNEAQ (reference sequence). The CDR3 is made up of 14 amino acids. The CDR3 region has the DNA TGTGCCAGCAGCGTTCGACACGGTGGTGAAAAACTGTTTTTT. Encoded protein: CASSVRHGGEKLFF.

The V and J genes are TRBV6-1 and TRBJ1-1, with D hard to call. Per germline, CDR1 MNHNS and CDR2 SASEGT. This CDR3 has 14 residues. Trimming shortened V by 2 bases and J by 0 bases, and 7 bases separated the two germline ends. The CDR3 is CASSESWLNTEAFF. CDR3 DNA sequence: TGTGCCAGCAGTGAATCTTGGCTGAACACTGAAGCTTTCTTT.

With regard to this clone: Other DNA sequences in the sample encode the same CDR3. The chain employs TRBV9 and TRBJ2-3; no definite D call. The V gene lost 4 bases and the J gene lost 2 bases, with 5 bases spanning the gap. The CDR3 is made up of 12 amino acids. Germline V gene lookup returns CDR1 SGDLS and CDR2 YYNGEE. The chain's CDR3 is CASSLYTDTQYF. CDR3 nucleotide sequence: TGTGCCAGCAGCCTATACACAGATACGCAGTATTTT.

This sequence joins TRBV29-1 and TRBJ1-2; D uncertain. Trimming left V 2 bases short and J 6 bases short, with 13 bases between. Germline V gives CDR1 SQVTM, CDR2 ANQGSEA. The CDR3 loop spans 13 amino acids. The CDR3 DNA is TGCAGCGTTGAACTCTCCTGGGGAGATGGCTACACCTTC. Its protein is CSVELSWGDGYTF.

This chain connects TRBV27 to TRBJ1-2, with D tentatively TRBD1 (5 bases). Germline V lookup: CDR1 MNHEY, CDR2 SMNVEV (reference sequence). The CDR3 is 12 amino acids. V was cut by 6 bases and J by 8 bases, with 13 bases left in between. The CDR3 nucleotides read TGTGCCAGCAGCCCCGTTAGGGGCGGCTACACCTTC. This sequence encodes CASSPVRGGYTF.

This clone was seen more than once but under ten times. The chain joins TRBV7-9 to TRBJ2-3, with TRBD2 as a possible D gene (6 bases). V was clipped by 2 bases and J by 5 bases, with 11 bases between them. CDR1 is SEHNR, CDR2 FQNEAQ, per germline (reference sequence). This CDR3 has 14 amino acids. CDR3 in amino acids: CASSLRGGKDTQYF. CDR3 DNA: TGTGCCAGCAGCTTACGTGGGGGGAAAGATACGCAGTATTTT.

The CDR3 loop reads CASTIGGLGAPLHF. The CDR3 DNA reads as TGTGCCAGCACCATAGGGGGCTTAGGAGCACCCCTCCACTTT. The chain combines TRBV27 with TRBJ1-6, with 7 positions matching TRBD1. Germline V gives CDR1 MNHEY, CDR2 SMNVEV (reference sequence). Germline trimming cut 7 bases from V and 11 bases from J; bases unmatched to any gene: 11. The CDR3 has 14 residues.

The genes are TRBV9 and TRBJ2-2; 16 bases are shared with TRBD2. This CDR3 spans 16 amino acids. Germline values: CDR1 SGDLS, CDR2 YYNGEE. The ends lost 2 bases at V and 10 bases at J; junction bases unmatched: 5. DNA for the CDR3: TGTGCCAGCAGCGTCACCGGGACTAGCGGGGGGGAGGAGCTGTTTTTT. As protein: CASSVTGTSGGEELFF.

This chain links TRBV7-3 with TRBJ2-6; D is undetermined. From germline, CDR1 is SGHTA and CDR2 FQGTGA. Deletions cut 5 bases from V and 0 bases from J, with 11 bases between. The CDR3 totals 16 residues. CDR3 nucleotide sequence: TGTGCCAGCAGCCTTCTACAGTTCTCTGGGGCCAACGTCCTGACTTTC. This sequence encodes CASSLLQFSGANVLTF.

In its sample, this clone was seen once. Different DNA sequences within this sample yield the same CDR3. V gene TRBV5-1 combines with J gene TRBJ1-1, with 7 positions matching TRBD1. The CDR3 is made up of 14 amino acids. CDR1 is SGHRS and CDR2 is YFSETQ in the germline V gene. V trimming: 2 bases; J trimming: 5 bases; junction bases outside the gene matches: 6. DNA for the CDR3: TGCGCCAGCAGCTTCGGGCAGGGGGGTACTGAAGCTTTCTTT. Its translation is CASSFGQGGTEAFF. The whole variable domain, filled in from reference TRBV5-1 and TRBJ1-1, reads KAGVTQTPRYLIKTRGQQVTLSCSPISGHRSVSWYQQTPGQGLQFLFEYFSETQRNKGNFPGRFSGRQFSNSRSEMNVSTLELGDSALYLCASSFGQGGTEAFFGQGTRLTVV.

Written as DNA, the CDR3 is TGTGCCAGCAGTTCTATAGCCCCATACAGGGCCTTGGGCTACACCTTC. The encoded protein is CASSSIAPYRALGYTF. The chain links TRBV28 to TRBJ1-2; tentatively, D is TRBD1 (6 bases). CDR1 and CDR2 from the germline V gene are MDHEN and SYDVKM. V was cut by 4 bases and J by 8 bases, with 23 bases left in between. This CDR3 is 16 amino acids long.

The chain is built from TRBV7-3 and TRBJ1-1; 12 nucleotides match TRBD1. Germline-derived CDR1 and CDR2 are SGHTA and FQGTGA. The V and J ends lost 4 bases and 5 bases, in that order; junction bases with no gene match: 11. The CDR3 extends over 17 amino acids. CDR3 in amino acids: CASSSRPGQGAGTEAFF. For the CDR3, the DNA is TGTGCCAGCAGCTCCCGGCCGGGACAGGGGGCGGGGACTGAAGCTTTCTTT.

V gene TRBV7-9 combines with J gene TRBJ2-7, with a weak D call TRBD2 (5 bases). CDR1 is SEHNR and CDR2 is FQNEAQ in the germline V gene (reference sequence). V lost 3 bases, J lost 6 bases, and 15 bases lay in between. This CDR3 spans 14 amino acids. Here the CDR3 reads CASSLGAVGSEQYF. DNA of the CDR3: TGTGCCAGCAGCTTGGGAGCAGTAGGTTCCGAGCAGTACTTC.

The chain recombines TRBV6-5 with TRBJ2-7; the D is unclear. V was cut by 8 bases and J by 3 bases, with 17 bases left in between. CDR3 length equals 14 residues. The germline V gene has CDR1 MNHEY and CDR2 SVGAGI. The CDR3 reads CASSSWRIGYEQYF. The CDR3 DNA reads as TGTGCCAGCTCGAGTTGGCGGATTGGCTACGAGCAGTACTTC.

CDR3 residues: CASRPQGLGEQFF. CDR3 sequence (DNA): TGTGCCAGCAGGCCACAGGGGTTGGGTGAGCAGTTCTTC. The rearrangement uses TRBV6-4 and TRBJ2-1; 7 bases fit TRBD1. The V gene's germline CDR1 is MRHNA and CDR2 SNTAGT. Germline trimming cut 6 bases from V and 9 bases from J; bases unmatched to any gene: 8. The length of the CDR3 is 13 residues.

V and J are TRBV3-1 (or the pseudogene TRBV3-2) and TRBJ1-1, with D possibly matching TRBD1 (5 bases). V dropped 6 bases and J dropped 5 bases, with 7 bases sitting between them. Germline V gene sequence: CDR1 LGHDT, CDR2 YNNKEL (reference sequence). The CDR3 runs to 11 residues. The CDR3, as DNA: TGTGCCAGCAGGGGGCGGACTGAAGCTTTCTTT. It specifies CASRGRTEAFF.

V gene TRBV27 combines with J gene TRBJ2-3; the match to TRBD2 covers 14 bases. The CDR3 has 19 residues. Germline-derived CDR1 and CDR2 are MNHEY and SMNVEV (reference sequence). After removal of 6 bases from V and 0 bases from J, the junction contained 11 bases not matched to a gene. CDR3: CASSFRGLAGGLSTDTQYF. In DNA form, the CDR3 reads TGTGCCAGCAGCTTCCGAGGACTAGCGGGGGGTCTAAGCACAGATACGCAGTATTTT.

CDR3 amino acids: CAIRRGLEDEQYF. CDR3 DNA sequence: TGTGCCATCAGGAGGGGGCTAGAGGACGAGCAGTACTTC. The chain has TRBV10-3 and TRBJ2-7; 7 nucleotides line up with TRBD1. CDR1 and CDR2 from the germline V gene are ENHRY and SYGVKD. This CDR3 has 13 amino acids. With 6 bases clipped from V and 5 bases from J, the junction kept 7 bases outside the gene matches.

V is TRBV27 and J is TRBJ2-2, with TRBD2 identical over 12 bases. Germline loops: CDR1 MNHEY, CDR2 SMNVEV (reference sequence). With V trimmed by 4 bases and J by 8 bases, 8 bases remained unmatched. This CDR3 is 16 amino acids long. The CDR3 coding sequence is TGTGCCAGCAGTTCCCTGGCTAGCGGGGGGGCTGGGGAGCTGTTTTTT. Translated: CASSSLASGGAGELFF.

The rearrangement joins TRBV7-2 to TRBJ1-1; 7 nucleotides line up with TRBD1. With V trimmed by 5 bases and J by 2 bases, 8 bases remained unmatched. CDR3 length equals 15 residues. Looked up from germline, CDR1 is SGHTA and CDR2 is FQGNSA. Here the CDR3 DNA reads TGTGCCAGCAGCCCGAATGGACAGGAAAACACTGAAGCTTTCTTT. This translates into CASSPNGQENTEAFF. Complete variable domain (other parts from reference TRBV7-2 and TRBJ1-1): GAGVSQSPSNKVTEKGKDVELRCDPISGHTALYWYRQSLGQGLEFLIYFQGNSAPDKSGLPSDRFSAERTGGSVSTLTIQRTQQEDSAVYLCASSPNGQENTEAFFGQGTRLTVV.

The V and J genes are TRBV28 and TRBJ1-1, with a tentative D call TRBD1 (5 bases). Trimming took off 5 bases at V and 4 bases at J, with 17 bases between the two ends. Germline V gene lookup returns CDR1 MDHEN and CDR2 SYDVKM. The CDR3 length is 15 residues. CDR3 sequence reads: CASSPALAGRTEAFF. CDR3 bases: TGTGCCAGCAGTCCAGCCCTTGCAGGGCGCACTGAAGCTTTCTTT.

The genes are TRBV2 and TRBJ1-1; maybe TRBD1 (5 bases). Germline V gives CDR1 SNHLY, CDR2 FYNNEI. Trimming took off 6 bases at V and 1 base at J, with 15 bases between the two ends. The CDR3 length is 15 residues. As DNA, the CDR3 is TGTGCCAGCAGCGGCCGGGGGTCGGGGAACACTGAAGCTTTCTTT. This translates into CASSGRGSGNTEAFF.